The 27 T cell receptor beta chains below all came from one sample that was sequenced in a study of cytomegalovirus exposure and HLA in healthy donors. The PCR used 60 Vbeta and 13 Jbeta primers. Data came from immunoSEQ multiplex PCR; TCRdb stores just in-frame clones and leaves some out. The data contain fewer than 200,000 clones, 80% of them singletons. Input material: PBMCs. These receptors were collected from a male donor in good health and CMV-seronegative.

The rearrangement uses TRBV9 and TRBJ1-1, with 7 bases identical to TRBD1. The CDR3 loop spans 14 amino acids. The V segment lost 1 base and the J segment 1 base; nucleotides outside the gene matches: 1. CDR1 and CDR2 from the germline V gene are SGDLS and YYNGEE. The chain's CDR3 is CASSVPGGNTEAFF. For the CDR3, the DNA is TGTGCCAGCAGCGTACCAGGGGGGAACACTGAAGCTTTCTTT.

This clone was seen only a few times. The gene calls are TRBV5-4 and TRBJ2-1; possible D gene TRBD2, 5 bases. V was shortened by 3 bases and J by 0 bases, with 10 bases between the two germline ends. Looked up from germline, CDR1 is SGHNT and CDR2 is YYREEE (reference sequence). The CDR3 loop spans 15 amino acids. CDR3 loop: CASSSQGSSYNEQFF. The CDR3 DNA is TGTGCCAGCAGCTCCCAAGGGAGCTCCTACAATGAGCAGTTCTTC.

A few counts support this clone. J is TRBJ1-1 and V is TRBV18; no firm D call. V lost 1 base to trimming and J lost 6 bases, with 6 bases between them. CDR1 and CDR2 (germline): KGHSH, LQKENI. The CDR3 is 12 amino acids. In DNA, the CDR3 is TGTGCCAGCTCACCACAGACTGCTGAAGCTTTCTTT. This codes for CASSPQTAEAFF.

This rearrangement joins TRBV4-1 to TRBJ1-1; possible D gene TRBD1, 6 bases. Trimming removed 5 bases from V and 4 bases from J, with 8 bases in between. This CDR3 is 12 amino acids long. Germline assignment: CDR1 MGHRA and CDR2 YSYEKL. The CDR3, as DNA: TGCGCCAGCAGCGACAGGATCACTGAAGCTTTCTTT. It yields the protein CASSDRITEAFF.

The rearrangement uses TRBV5-1 and TRBJ1-4; the match to TRBD1 covers 7 bases. The V segment lost 3 bases and the J segment 7 bases; nucleotides outside the gene matches: 15. Germline V gives CDR1 SGHRS, CDR2 YFSETQ. The CDR3 covers 17 residues. CDR3 bases: TGCGCCAGCAGCTCCGAATCCGGACAGGTTAGGACTGAAAAACTGTTTTTT. Protein product: CASSSESGQVRTEKLFF. Together with reference TRBV5-1 and TRBJ1-4, the CDR3 gives the full variable domain: KAGVTQTPRYLIKTRGQQVTLSCSPISGHRSVSWYQQTPGQGLQFLFEYFSETQRNKGNFPGRFSGRQFSNSRSEMNVSTLELGDSALYLCASSSESGQVRTEKLFFGSGTQLSVL.

The rearrangement uses TRBV5-6 and TRBJ1-5; TRBD1 is a possible D gene (5 bases). Between the trimmed V and J ends, which lost 4 bases and 6 bases, there was a span of 8 bases. CDR3 length: 12 amino acids. CDR1 is SGHDT and CDR2 is YYEEEE in the germline V gene. CDR3 amino acids: CASSAGFQPQHF. CDR3 nucleotide sequence: TGTGCCAGCAGCGCAGGGTTTCAGCCCCAGCATTTT.

This clone was counted only a few times. The chain has TRBV30 and TRBJ1-2, with D possibly being TRBD1 (5 bases). Trimming left V 6 bases short and J 7 bases short, with 15 bases between. Germline-derived CDR1 and CDR2 are GTSNPN and SVGIG (reference sequence). The CDR3 contains 12 residues. DNA of the CDR3: TGTGCCTGTCCAGAAGGGGCTTCTGGCTACACCTTC. Protein: CACPEGASGYTF.

The gene calls are TRBV6-6 and TRBJ1-2; 10 nucleotides match TRBD1. Germline V lookup: CDR1 MNHNY, CDR2 SVGAGI (reference sequence). Trimming at V came to 6 bases and at J to 6 bases, leaving 4 bases not matched to a gene. The CDR3 has 13 amino acids. CDR3 residues: CASRTGTGDGYTF. Written as DNA, the CDR3 is TGTGCCAGCAGAACCGGGACAGGGGATGGCTACACCTTC.

V and J are TRBV7-8 and TRBJ2-5; 9 nucleotides line up with TRBD1. CDR1 and CDR2 (germline): SGHVS, FQNEAQ. The CDR3 is 14 residues long. The junction had 4 bases not matched to a gene; V was cut back by 3 bases and J by 5 bases. The CDR3 spells CASSLGTGLETQYF. CDR3 DNA: TGTGCCAGCAGCTTGGGGACAGGGTTGGAGACCCAGTACTTC.

This chain connects TRBV6-1 to TRBJ1-2; D ambiguous. The germline V gene encodes CDR1 MNHNS and CDR2 SASEGT. This CDR3 has 13 residues. Trimming took 7 bases from V and 9 from J, leaving 18 bases between them. The CDR3 region has the DNA TGTGCCAGCATTAAAGACCAGACTGAACGCTACACCTTC. It specifies CASIKDQTERYTF.

The rearrangement joins TRBV25-1 to TRBJ1-1; 8 bases line up with TRBD1. CDR1 MGHDK and CDR2 SYGVNS come from the germline V gene. V was clipped by 6 bases and J by 4 bases; unmatched bases: 10. The CDR3 length is 15 residues. The CDR3 sequence is CASSIRRGLGTEAFF. DNA of the CDR3: TGTGCCAGCAGCATTCGCAGGGGGCTGGGCACTGAAGCTTTCTTT.

This clone showed up just a few times. The J gene is TRBJ2-3, the V gene TRBV7-2; D might be TRBD2 (5 bases). The germline V gene encodes CDR1 SGHTA and CDR2 FQGNSA. There are 16 residues in the CDR3. Trimming left V 1 base short and J 4 bases short, with 15 bases between. The CDR3 here is CASSLGGPAGPDTQYF. CDR3 DNA sequence: TGTGCCAGCAGCTTAGGAGGTCCGGCGGGCCCAGATACGCAGTATTTT. The whole variable domain, remainder taken from reference TRBV7-2 and TRBJ2-3, is GAGVSQSPSNKVTEKGKDVELRCDPISGHTALYWYRQSLGQGLEFLIYFQGNSAPDKSGLPSDRFSAERTGGSVSTLTIQRTQQEDSAVYLCASSLGGPAGPDTQYFGPGTRLTVL.

This clone has only one observation. The chain has TRBV4-1 and TRBJ2-2; D call uncertain. The CDR3 spans 16 residues. V was clipped by 0 bases and J by 1 base, with 9 bases between them. In germline, CDR1 is MGHRA, CDR2 YSYEKL. The CDR3 bases are TGCGCCAGCAGCCAAGATTTACAGAAGAACACCGGGGAGCTGTTTTTT. Protein product: CASSQDLQKNTGELFF.

This chain connects TRBV6-6 to TRBJ1-1; 9 nucleotides agree with TRBD1. This CDR3 is 14 amino acids long. V was clipped by 7 bases and J by 6 bases; unmatched bases: 9. Germline lookup yields CDR1 MNHNY and CDR2 SVGAGI (reference sequence). CDR3 protein: CASMHRGQSAEAFF. In DNA, the CDR3 is TGTGCCAGCATGCACAGGGGGCAGAGCGCTGAAGCTTTCTTT.

The chain uses TRBV7-7 and TRBJ1-1; D gene ambiguous. The CDR3 consists of 13 residues. The V end lost 2 bases, the J end lost 3 bases, and 7 bases lay between the germline ends. CDR1 is SSHAT, CDR2 FNYEAQ, per germline (reference sequence). CDR3 loop: CASSLKTDTEAFF. CDR3 DNA sequence: TGTGCCAGCAGCTTAAAGACTGACACTGAAGCTTTCTTT.

In its sample, this clone was seen a few times. J is TRBJ2-2 and V is TRBV11-2; 7 nucleotides match TRBD2. Germline values: CDR1 SGHAT, CDR2 FQNNGV. The CDR3 is 16 amino acids. J was trimmed by 0 bases and V by 5 bases; bases with no gene match: 6. The CDR3 is CASSQRTRANTGELFF. In DNA form, the CDR3 reads TGTGCCAGCAGCCAAAGGACTAGAGCGAACACCGGGGAGCTGTTTTTT.

This chain uses TRBV2 with TRBJ2-4; 7 positions match TRBD1. Germline V lookup: CDR1 SNHLY, CDR2 FYNNEI. This CDR3 is built from 17 residues. The J segment lost 3 bases and the V segment lost 4 bases, leaving 12 bases of the junction unmatched. The CDR3: CASSAMGQSRGKNIQYF. In DNA, the CDR3 is TGTGCCAGCAGTGCTATGGGACAGTCGAGGGGCAAAAACATTCAGTACTTC.

V gene TRBV6-6 combines with J gene TRBJ1-2, with D hard to call. Trimming cost V 3 bases and J 8 bases, with 16 bases left between them. The CDR3 is 14 residues long. From germline, CDR1 is MNHNY and CDR2 SVGAGI (reference sequence). The CDR3 loop is CASSYTSSPGGYTF. CDR3 bases: TGTGCCAGCAGTTATACCAGCTCTCCGGGAGGCTACACCTTC.

The gene calls are TRBV30 and TRBJ2-7, with D perhaps TRBD1 (5 bases). CDR1 is GTSNPN and CDR2 is SVGIG in the germline V gene (reference sequence). This CDR3 spans 14 amino acids. The V and J ends lost 4 bases and 4 bases respectively, with 17 bases between them. In DNA form, the CDR3 reads TGTGCCTGGACCCGACTCCCGGACACGTACGAGCAGTACTTC. Amino acid sequence: CAWTRLPDTYEQYF.

CDR3 sequence: CASSPREIKIYGYTF. The CDR3, as DNA: TGTGCCAGCAGCCCCCGGGAGATCAAAATCTATGGCTACACCTTC. The chain carries TRBV5-6 and TRBJ1-2; D unclear. V shed 4 bases and J shed 4 bases, with 17 bases lying between them. Germline V gene lookup returns CDR1 SGHDT and CDR2 YYEEEE. The CDR3 runs 15 residues.

The chain couples TRBV6-6 to TRBJ2-1, with TRBD2 as a possible D gene (7 bases). V shed 5 bases and J shed 8 bases, with 22 bases lying between them. The CDR3 is 16 residues long. CDR1 is MNHNY, CDR2 SVGAGI, per germline (reference sequence). CDR3 bases: TGTGCCAGCAGTCCCCAGATCTGGGGGGGCAGGGATGAGCAGTTCTTC. Residues: CASSPQIWGGRDEQFF.

Turning to this clone: One end of the junction is discordant with germline, which a read error may explain. This chain uses TRBV10-3 with TRBJ2-4; tentatively, D is TRBD2 (7 bases). The CDR3 extends over 17 amino acids. Germline CDR1 reads ENHRY; CDR2 reads SYGVKD. The CDR3 reads CAISDPLGGGAKNSQYF. CDR3 coding DNA: TGTGCCATCAGTGACCCCCTAGGGGGGGGAGCTAAAAACAGTCAGTACTTC.

This clone came up once. The chain employs TRBV2 and TRBJ2-2; maybe TRBD1 (7 bases). The germline CDR1 and CDR2 sequences are SNHLY and FYNNEI. CDR3 size: 14 residues. V gave up 7 bases and J gave up 7 bases, with 16 bases separating them. CDR3 region: CASKKGARGGELFF. In DNA form, the CDR3 reads TGTGCCAGCAAGAAGGGGGCGCGGGGCGGGGAGCTGTTTTTT.

The rearrangement uses TRBV9 and TRBJ1-2; no definite D call. CDR1 and CDR2 from the germline V gene are SGDLS and YYNGEE. With 0 bases removed from V and 2 bases from J, the gap between germline ends came to 11 bases. CDR3 size: 15 residues. CDR3 amino acids: CASSVGDNKNYGYTF. In DNA, the CDR3 is TGTGCCAGCAGCGTAGGTGACAACAAAAACTATGGCTACACCTTC. The whole variable domain, filled in from reference TRBV9 and TRBJ1-2, reads DSGVTQTPKHLITATGQRVTLRCSPRSGDLSVYWYQQSLDQGLQFLIQYYNGEERAKGNILERFSAQQFPDLHSELNLSSLELGDSALYFCASSVGDNKNYGYTFGSGTRLTVV.

V usage is TRBV7-2 and J usage is TRBJ2-2; tentatively, D is TRBD1 (5 bases). Germline V CDR1 and CDR2: SGHTA, FQGNSA. V was clipped by 3 bases and J by 3 bases, with 14 bases between them. This CDR3 is 16 amino acids long. The CDR3 DNA is TGTGCCAGCAGCTTGGGGCTTGGGTGGGACACCGGGGAGCTGTTTTTT. The encoded protein is CASSLGLGWDTGELFF.

This sequence joins TRBV4-1 and TRBJ2-1; perhaps TRBD1 as D (6 bases). CDR1 is MGHRA, CDR2 YSYEKL, per germline. The germline V and J ends were trimmed by 3 bases and 5 bases, with 17 bases remaining between them. This CDR3 is built from 16 residues. CDR3: CASSQGVGQLNNEQFF. Written as DNA, the CDR3 is TGCGCCAGCAGCCAGGGAGTTGGACAGCTAAACAATGAGCAGTTCTTC.

V gene TRBV30 combines with J gene TRBJ1-1; D remains ambiguous. V lost 3 bases, J lost 5 bases, and 13 bases lay in between. Germline V gene lookup returns CDR1 GTSNPN and CDR2 SVGIG (reference sequence). CDR3 length: 13 amino acids. The DNA for the CDR3 is TGTGCCTGGAGCTCTTTTCGCGGGACTGAAGCTTTCTTT. It codes for CAWSSFRGTEAFF.